One TCR beta chain is described in this entry. Its specificity is unknown. Trimming removed 5 bases at V and 0 bases at J, with 16 bases between. Germline V gene lookup returns CDR1 MNHEY and CDR2 SMNVEV (reference sequence). The CDR3 is 17 residues long. The authors ran a second PCR of about 7 to 11 cycles using a sample-barcoded 5' primer and a J-beta primer mix. TCRdb itself ran the 5' RACE reads through MiXCR, one entry per CDR3 protein. The sample has roughly 900,000 distinct CDR3 sequences, roughly 43% seen once; the top ten hold around an eighth. This specimen belongs to a study of blood T cells in healthy people across ages. On the study more broadly: About one barcoded beta molecule was captured per two T cells (by template switching). Whole-study results and caveats: Compared with aged donors, long-lived donors showed fewer expanded clones, suggesting selection.

V usage is TRBV27 and J usage is TRBJ1-4; D may be TRBD1 (5 bases). The TCR was taken from a man aged 25 to 40 in good health. The sequenced material came from blood. CDR3 coding DNA: TGTGCCAGCAGTCCTGGGACCGTACAACCAACTAATGAAAAACTGTTTTTT. As protein: CASSPGTVQPTNEKLFF.